A selection of T cell receptor beta chains follows, all from one sample in a study of shared clonotypes between healthy human individuals. The table came from immunoSEQ multiplex PCR; TCRdb's copy has only in-frame clones and leaves some out. The table has some 2,100,000 clones, around 95% seen once. What was sequenced was naive CD4+ T cells sorted from blood. Receptors originate from a young man in good health. Both conserved end residues are part of each CDR3. A D gene is named only where the DNA matches it firmly. Clone size, where shown, is once, few, many, or a class for clones that have expanded.

V gene	clone size	J gene	D gene	CDR3 protein	CDR3 DNA
TRBV18	NA	TRBJ2-7	TRBD2	CASSQTSGSSEQYF	TGTGCCAGCTCTCAGACTAGCGGGAGTAGCGAGCAGTACTTC
TRBV25-1	NA	TRBJ2-2	NA	CASSTRTSSGELFF	TGTGCCAGCAGTACTAGGACCTCGTCCGGGGAGCTGTTTTTT
TRBV5-1	once	TRBJ1-4	NA	CASSPPGTTNEKLFF	TGCGCCAGCAGCCCCCCGGGGACAACTAATGAAAAACTGTTTTTT
TRBV28	NA	TRBJ2-7	TRBD1	CASRSYRGEQYF	TGTGCCAGCAGGTCCTACAGGGGGGAGCAGTACTTC
TRBV15	NA	TRBJ1-4	NA	CATSARTTNEKLFF	TGTGCCACCAGCGCGCGAACAACTAATGAAAAACTGTTTTTT
TRBV2	NA	TRBJ1-6	TRBD1	CASSKTGFNSPLHF	TGTGCCAGCAGCAAGACAGGGTTTAATTCACCCCTCCACTTT
TRBV14	NA	TRBJ2-1	TRBD2	CASSPPSGEGNEQFF	TGTGCCAGCAGTCCACCTAGCGGCGAGGGCAATGAGCAGTTCTTC
TRBV19	NA	TRBJ2-3	TRBD2	CASSTLAGATDTQYF	TGTGCCAGTAGCACCCTAGCGGGGGCCACAGATACGCAGTATTTT
TRBV27	NA	TRBJ2-7	TRBD1	CASSLRQGESYEQYF	TGTGCCAGCAGCCTAAGACAGGGCGAATCCTACGAGCAGTACTTC
TRBV6-1	NA	TRBJ2-7	NA	CASSGPVSYEQYF	TGTGCCAGCAGCGGACCGGTCTCCTACGAGCAGTACTTC
TRBV30	NA	TRBJ2-3	NA	CAWSGLSDTQYF	TGTGCCTGGAGTGGCCTAAGTGATACGCAGTATTTT
TRBV9	once	TRBJ2-7	NA	CASSVRDKTYEQYF	TGTGCCAGCAGCGTCCGGGACAAGACCTACGAGCAGTACTTC
TRBV6-1	NA	TRBJ2-1	TRBD2	CASSAGLAGYNEQFF	TGTGCCAGCAGTGCCGGACTAGCGGGGTACAATGAGCAGTTCTTC
TRBV11-2	NA	TRBJ1-2	NA	CASSLVRRGETHYGYTF	TGTGCCAGCAGCTTAGTTCGTCGAGGGGAAACACACTATGGCTACACCTTC
TRBV7-8	NA	TRBJ2-2	NA	CASSPWNTGELFF	TGTGCCAGCAGCCCCTGGAACACCGGGGAGCTGTTTTTT
TRBV2	NA	TRBJ2-5	NA	CASSEEQGRQETQYF	TGTGCCAGCAGTGAAGAGCAGGGGCGCCAAGAGACCCAGTACTTC
TRBV29-1	once	TRBJ2-5	TRBD1	CSADVGTGATETQYF	TGCAGCGCTGATGTAGGGACAGGGGCTACAGAGACCCAGTACTTC
TRBV7-9	NA	TRBJ2-2	TRBD1	CASSLAGTGGSGELFF	TGTGCCAGCAGCTTAGCCGGGACAGGGGGTAGCGGGGAGCTGTTTTTT
TRBV9	NA	TRBJ1-3	NA	CASSFQGPGGNTIYF	TGTGCCAGCAGCTTCCAGGGACCGGGCGGAAACACCATATATTTT
TRBV14	NA	TRBJ2-7	TRBD1	CASSRRTGVYSYEQYF	TGTGCCAGCAGCCGACGGACAGGTGTGTACTCCTACGAGCAGTACTTC
TRBV4-1	once	TRBJ1-5	NA	CASSQAGFSNQPQHF	TGCGCCAGCAGCCAAGCGGGGTTTAGCAATCAGCCCCAGCATTTT
TRBV6-6	once	TRBJ2-1	TRBD2	CASSRLAGGSDEQFF	TGTGCCAGCAGCCGACTAGCGGGGGGCTCGGATGAGCAGTTCTTC
TRBV28	NA	TRBJ1-2	NA	CAALKGANYGYTF	TGTGCCGCTCTGAAGGGGGCTAACTATGGCTACACCTTC
TRBV5-1	NA	TRBJ2-2	TRBD2	CASSLVGLAGDSGELFF	TGCGCCAGCAGCTTGGTTGGTCTAGCGGGGGACTCCGGGGAGCTGTTTTTT
TRBV5-4	NA	TRBJ2-3	TRBD2	CASSYGGGKDTQYF	TGTGCCAGCAGCTATGGCGGGGGGAAAGATACGCAGTATTTT
TRBV5-6	NA	TRBJ1-4	NA	CASSFRGNEKLFF	TGTGCCAGCAGCTTTAGGGGAAACGAAAAACTGTTTTTT
TRBV7-8	NA	TRBJ2-1	TRBD1	CASNEDRFVYNEQFF	TGTGCCAGCAATGAGGACAGGTTCGTCTACAATGAGCAGTTCTTC